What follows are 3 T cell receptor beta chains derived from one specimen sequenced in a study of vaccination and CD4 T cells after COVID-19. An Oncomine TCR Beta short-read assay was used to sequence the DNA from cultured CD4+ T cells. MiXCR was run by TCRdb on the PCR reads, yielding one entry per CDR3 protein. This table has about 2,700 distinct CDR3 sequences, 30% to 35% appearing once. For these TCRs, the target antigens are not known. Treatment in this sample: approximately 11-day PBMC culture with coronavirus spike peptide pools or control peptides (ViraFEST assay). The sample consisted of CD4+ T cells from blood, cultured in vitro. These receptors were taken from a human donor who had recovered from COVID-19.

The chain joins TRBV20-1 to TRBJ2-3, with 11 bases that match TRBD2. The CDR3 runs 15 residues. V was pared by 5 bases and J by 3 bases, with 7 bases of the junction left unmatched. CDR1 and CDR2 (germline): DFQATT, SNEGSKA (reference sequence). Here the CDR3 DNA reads TGCAGTGCTCTCTTTAGCGGGGGGGTAACAGATACGCAGTATTTT. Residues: CSALFSGGVTDTQYF.

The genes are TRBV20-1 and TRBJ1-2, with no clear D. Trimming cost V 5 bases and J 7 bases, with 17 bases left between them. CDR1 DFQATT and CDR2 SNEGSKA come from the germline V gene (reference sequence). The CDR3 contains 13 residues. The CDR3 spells CSAFLGRVRGYTF. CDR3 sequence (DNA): TGCAGTGCTTTCTTGGGGAGGGTTCGTGGCTACACCTTC.

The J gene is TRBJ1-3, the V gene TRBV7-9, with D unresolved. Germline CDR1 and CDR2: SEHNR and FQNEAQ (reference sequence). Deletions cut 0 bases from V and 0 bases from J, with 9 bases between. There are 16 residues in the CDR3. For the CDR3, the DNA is TGTGCCAGCAGCTTAGCCCCGGTTATCTCTGGAAACACCATATATTTT. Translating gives CASSLAPVISGNTIYF.